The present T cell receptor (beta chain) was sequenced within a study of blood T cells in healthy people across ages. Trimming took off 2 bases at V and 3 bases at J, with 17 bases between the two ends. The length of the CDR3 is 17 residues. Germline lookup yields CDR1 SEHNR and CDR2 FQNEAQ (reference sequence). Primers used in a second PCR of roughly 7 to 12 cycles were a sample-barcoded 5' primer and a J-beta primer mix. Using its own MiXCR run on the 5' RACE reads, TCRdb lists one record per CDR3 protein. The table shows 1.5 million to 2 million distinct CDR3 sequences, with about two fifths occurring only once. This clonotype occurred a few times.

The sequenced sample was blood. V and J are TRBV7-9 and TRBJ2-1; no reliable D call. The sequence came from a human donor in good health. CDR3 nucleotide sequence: TGTGCCAGCAGCTTACCGGTTCGGGTTCGCCTCTACAATGAGCAGTTCTTC. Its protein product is CASSLPVRVRLYNEQFF.